Each of the 12 T cell receptor beta chains below was sequenced from the same sample in a study of T cells after posttransplantation cyclophosphamide. Busulfan-fludarabine conditioning, marrow transplant, and cyclophosphamide on days +3 and +4 were administered. Clones were read by immunoSEQ multiplex PCR, and TCRdb kept only the in-frame ones, dropping some. Here the sample spans 1,900 or so clones, around four fifths being singletons. The starting material was PBMCs, obtained less than 320 days after allogeneic stem cell transplant with posttransplant cyclophosphamide. The source of these receptors is a male patient between 25 and 39 years old who received an allogeneic stem cell transplant from a related donor, was CMV-positive, and had acute GVHD only. These T cells may partly come from the graft donor.

This chain connects TRBV5-6 to TRBJ1-4; 9 bases line up with TRBD1. This CDR3 comprises 19 residues. V lost 0 bases, J lost 8 bases, and 17 bases stayed unmatched. CDR1 is SGHDT, CDR2 YYEEEE, per germline. CDR3 coding DNA: TGTGCCAGCAGCTTGGAAACCGGGACAGGGCGATTCGGGACCGAAAAACTGTTTTTT. Translation gives CASSLETGTGRFGTEKLFF.

The chain links TRBV7-2 to TRBJ1-1; possible D gene TRBD1, 5 bases. V gave up 5 bases and J gave up 6 bases, with 16 bases separating them. Germline V gives CDR1 SGHTA, CDR2 FQGNSA. The CDR3 contains 14 residues. For the CDR3, the DNA is TGTGCCAGCAGCCCCGAGACGGGCAGGGCTGAAGCTTTCTTT. This translates into CASSPETGRAEAFF.

V usage is TRBV10-3 and J usage is TRBJ1-5; D is perhaps TRBD1 (5 bases). Trimming pared 0 bases from V and 6 bases from J, leaving 9 bases between. This CDR3 region has 14 residues. CDR1 and CDR2 (germline): ENHRY, SYGVKD. CDR3 nucleotide sequence: TGTGCCATCAGTGAGTCCCAGGGCGGTCAGCCCCAGCATTTT. Its protein is CAISESQGGQPQHF.

The V gene is TRBV7-3, the J gene TRBJ1-2; D gene ambiguous. Trimming left V 5 bases short and J 4 bases short, with 17 bases between. This CDR3 spans 15 amino acids. Germline V CDR1 and CDR2: SGHTA, FQGTGA. This CDR3 is CASSPSGWAGYGYTF. CDR3 nucleotides: TGTGCCAGCAGCCCCTCGGGGTGGGCAGGCTATGGCTACACCTTC.

In DNA, the CDR3 is TGTGCCAGCAGTTTTGGAGAATCGGGACAGGCATCCGGGGAGCTGTTTTTT. It codes for CASSFGESGQASGELFF. J is TRBJ2-2 and V is TRBV27; 8 bases map to TRBD1. The J segment lost 6 bases and the V segment lost 3 bases, leaving 12 bases of the junction unmatched. This CDR3 is built from 17 residues. CDR1 is MNHEY and CDR2 is SMNVEV in the germline V gene (reference sequence).

This sequence joins TRBV6-6 and TRBJ1-3, with D hard to call. V was shortened by 4 bases and J by 4 bases, with 5 bases between the two germline ends. Per germline, CDR1 MNHNY and CDR2 SVGAGI (reference sequence). The CDR3 runs to 12 residues. CDR3 DNA: TGTGCCAGCAGTTTAGAGGGAAACACCATATATTTT. Translation: CASSLEGNTIYF.

The DNA of the CDR3 is TGTGCCAGCAGGCTTACAGGGGGCGGTAAATCCGGGGAGCTGTTTTTT. It encodes CASRLTGGGKSGELFF. V usage is TRBV27 and J usage is TRBJ2-2, with 9 bases identical to TRBD1. Losses at the gene ends were 6 bases for V and 6 bases for J; bases not matched to a gene: 11. The CDR3 spans 16 residues. Germline CDR1 is MNHEY and CDR2 is SMNVEV (reference sequence).

The chain uses TRBV5-4 and TRBJ2-3, with 9 nucleotides matching TRBD2. V was clipped by 0 bases and J by 2 bases; unmatched bases: 1. This CDR3 region has 15 residues. Germline CDR1 reads SGHNT; CDR2 reads YYREEE (reference sequence). The CDR3 DNA reads TGTGCCAGCAGCTTGGGGGGACTAGCCACAGATACGCAGTATTTT. As protein: CASSLGGLATDTQYF.

This clone was counted a few times. This rearrangement joins TRBV5-5 to TRBJ2-1; 14 bases map to TRBD2. The CDR3 is 16 amino acids. V dropped 0 bases and J dropped 8; count of bases not matched to a gene: 4. The germline V gene has CDR1 SGHKS and CDR2 YYEKEE (reference sequence). This chain's CDR3 is CASSLGLAGGLDEQFF. The CDR3 DNA sequence: TGTGCCAGCAGCTTGGGACTAGCGGGGGGGCTCGATGAGCAGTTCTTC.

The V gene is TRBV10-2, the J gene TRBJ2-2; a possible D gene is TRBD1 (6 bases). This CDR3 region has 17 residues. V shed 0 bases and J shed 5 bases, with 16 bases lying between them. Looked up from germline, CDR1 is WSHSY and CDR2 is SAAADI. The CDR3 protein is CASSESPRGRGTGELFF. For the CDR3, the DNA is TGCGCCAGCAGTGAGTCGCCCAGGGGTCGGGGTACCGGGGAGCTGTTTTTT.

This clone was counted once. The V and J genes are TRBV9 and TRBJ2-1; 10 bases map to TRBD2. V lost 4 bases, J lost 7 bases, and 5 bases stayed unmatched. There are 14 residues in the CDR3. Germline CDR1 and CDR2: SGDLS and YYNGEE. The CDR3 DNA reads as TGTGCCAGCAGCTTCCTGACTAGCGGGAATGAGCAGTTCTTC. Protein: CASSFLTSGNEQFF.

The chain couples TRBV6-1 to TRBJ2-7; 10 nucleotides line up with TRBD1. Germline V lookup: CDR1 MNHNS, CDR2 SASEGT. CDR3 size: 15 residues. Trimming cost V 6 bases and J 1 base; bases outside gene matches: 6. The CDR3 region is CASRMTGGESYEQYF. CDR3 coding DNA: TGTGCCAGCAGGATGACAGGGGGCGAATCCTACGAGCAGTACTTC.